Described below is a single T cell receptor (beta chain) sequence and its context. Antigen unknown. The data derive from a study of cytotoxic CD8 clonotypes in ibrutinib-treated CLL. The wider study: Investigators collected response samples after a median 12 months of treatment, range 6 to 36. Study outcomes and limitations: Baseline-level clonality went beyond age-matched healthy donors and moved in step with circulating CD8+ T-cell counts.

Using immunoSEQ multiplex PCR, the repertoire was profiled, and TCRdb retains in-frame clones only, with some absent. The sample records roughly 250,000 clones, under 80% being singletons. V was shortened by 5 bases and J by 4 bases, with 14 bases between the two germline ends. This CDR3 spans 15 amino acids. From germline, CDR1 is MNHEY and CDR2 SVGAGI. This receptor was obtained from a human donor with chronic lymphocytic leukemia. This chain connects TRBV6-5 to TRBJ1-4, with D uncertain. The specimen was PBMCs, collected after 24 months of ibrutinib treatment. The CDR3 region is CASSPKSRVNEKLFF. In DNA form, the CDR3 reads TGTGCCAGCAGTCCAAAATCAAGAGTTAATGAAAAACTGTTTTTT.